What follows describes a single TCR beta chain. No antigen is known for it. One end of the junction is discordant with germline, which a read error may explain. CD8 cells classed as naive were CD45RO-negative and positively selected for CCR7, excluding terminally differentiated effector memory CD45RA+ cells. This entry is derived from a study of shared clonotypes between healthy human individuals. Study-level background: With ages of 18 to 49, the donors were a couple of women and a few men.

Several immunoSEQ 96-well plates shared each subset's DNA, each plate a replicate. Authors' analysis steps: Junction-only sequences without quality scores were provided by ImmunoSEQ, so filtering was different. Some clones are missing from TCRdb's copy, which holds only in-frame ones; the method was immunoSEQ multiplex PCR. V, J and clone size are taken as reported in that table, and D and trimming were inferred from the DNA itself. The table shows hundreds of thousands of clones, with about 90% occurring only once. Study findings and constraints: Naive subsets, compared against memory subsets, generally had larger estimated richness values.

The CDR3 contains 16 residues. Germline V gene lookup returns CDR1 LNHDA and CDR2 SQIVND (reference sequence). This TCR came from a man between 25 and 39 years old in good health. This rearrangement joins TRBV19 to TRBJ2-1; no reliable D call. The sequenced sample was naive CD8+ T cells sorted from blood. CDR3 sequence: CASSIIPESARNEQFF. Written as DNA, the CDR3 is TGTGCCAGCAGTATTATCCCCGAGTCGGCGCGCAATGAGCAGTTCTTC. The variable domain in full, with the rest retrieved from reference TRBV19 and TRBJ2-1, is DGGITQSPKYLFRKEGQNVTLSCEQNLNHDAMYWYRQDPGQGLRLIYYSQIVNDFQKGDIAEGYSVSREKKESFPLTVTSAQKNPTAFYLCASSIIPESARNEQFFGPGTRLTVL.